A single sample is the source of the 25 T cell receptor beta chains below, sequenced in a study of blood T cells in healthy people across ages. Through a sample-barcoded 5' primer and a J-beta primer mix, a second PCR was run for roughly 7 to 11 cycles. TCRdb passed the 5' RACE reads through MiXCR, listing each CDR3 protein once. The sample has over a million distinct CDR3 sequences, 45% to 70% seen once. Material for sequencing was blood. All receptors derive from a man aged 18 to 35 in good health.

CDR3 DNA sequence: TGCAGCGTTGATAAGGACACTGAAGCTTTCTTT. It codes for CSVDKDTEAFF. This sequence joins TRBV29-1 and TRBJ1-1, with D unclear. Germline assignment: CDR1 SQVTM and CDR2 ANQGSEA. Deletions cut 3 bases from V and 3 bases from J, with 5 bases between. The length of the CDR3 is 11 residues.

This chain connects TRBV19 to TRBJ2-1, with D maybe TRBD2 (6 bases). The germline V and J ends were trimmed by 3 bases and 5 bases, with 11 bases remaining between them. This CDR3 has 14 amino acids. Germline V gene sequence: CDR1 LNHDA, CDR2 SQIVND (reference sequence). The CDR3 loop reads CASSIGLAHNEQFF. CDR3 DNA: TGTGCCAGTAGTATTGGCCTAGCGCACAATGAGCAGTTCTTC.

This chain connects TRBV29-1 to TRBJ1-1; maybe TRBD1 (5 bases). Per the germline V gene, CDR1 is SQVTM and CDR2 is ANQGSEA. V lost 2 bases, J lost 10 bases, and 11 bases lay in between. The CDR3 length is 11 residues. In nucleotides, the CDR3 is TGCAGCGTTGAATTTGCCGGGGGAGCTTTCTTT. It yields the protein CSVEFAGGAFF. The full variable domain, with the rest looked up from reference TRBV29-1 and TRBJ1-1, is SAVISQKPSRDICQRGTSLTIQCQVDSQVTMMFWYRQQPGQSLTLIATANQGSEATYESGFVIDKFPISRPNLTFSTLTVSNMSPEDSSIYLCSVEFAGGAFFGQGTRLTVV.

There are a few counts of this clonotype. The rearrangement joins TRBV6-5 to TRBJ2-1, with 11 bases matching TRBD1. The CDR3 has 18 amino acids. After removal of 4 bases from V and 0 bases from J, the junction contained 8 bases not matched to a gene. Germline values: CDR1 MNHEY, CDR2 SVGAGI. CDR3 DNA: TGTGCCAGCAGTTCGGGACAGGGGGGATCAAGCTCCTACAATGAGCAGTTCTTC. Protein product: CASSSGQGGSSSYNEQFF.

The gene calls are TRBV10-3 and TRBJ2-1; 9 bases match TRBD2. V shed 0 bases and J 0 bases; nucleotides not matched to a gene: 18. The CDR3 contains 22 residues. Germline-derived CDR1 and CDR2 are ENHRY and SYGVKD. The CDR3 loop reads CAISESLPLSGRWGGSYNEQFF. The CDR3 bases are TGTGCCATCAGTGAGTCGCTCCCACTTAGCGGGAGATGGGGGGGCTCCTACAATGAGCAGTTCTTC.

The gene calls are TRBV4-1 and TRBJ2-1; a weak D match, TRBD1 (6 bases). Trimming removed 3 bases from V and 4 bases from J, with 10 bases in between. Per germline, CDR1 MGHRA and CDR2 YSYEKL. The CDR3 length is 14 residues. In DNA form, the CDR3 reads TGCGCCAGCAGCCACCGGGACAAATACAATGAGCAGTTCTTC. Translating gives CASSHRDKYNEQFF.

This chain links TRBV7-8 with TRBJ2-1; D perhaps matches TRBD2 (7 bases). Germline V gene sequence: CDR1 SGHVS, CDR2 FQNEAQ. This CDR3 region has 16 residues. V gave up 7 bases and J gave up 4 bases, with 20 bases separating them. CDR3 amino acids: CASNVRGASTYNEQFF. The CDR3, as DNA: TGTGCCAGCAATGTACGGGGGGCGTCTACTTACAATGAGCAGTTCTTC.

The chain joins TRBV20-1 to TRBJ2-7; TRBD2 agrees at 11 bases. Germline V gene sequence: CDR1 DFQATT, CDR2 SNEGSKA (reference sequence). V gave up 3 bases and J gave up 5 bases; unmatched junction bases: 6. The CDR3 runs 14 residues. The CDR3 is CSASKPGLADEQYF. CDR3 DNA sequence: TGCAGTGCTAGTAAGCCGGGACTAGCGGACGAGCAGTACTTC.

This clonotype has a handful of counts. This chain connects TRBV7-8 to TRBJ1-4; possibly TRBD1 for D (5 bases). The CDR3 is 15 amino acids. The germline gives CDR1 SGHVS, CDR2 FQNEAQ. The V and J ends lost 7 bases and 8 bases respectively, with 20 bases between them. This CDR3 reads CASNLLGDSQEKLFF. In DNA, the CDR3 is TGTGCCAGCAACCTCCTCGGGGACTCCCAAGAAAAACTGTTTTTT.

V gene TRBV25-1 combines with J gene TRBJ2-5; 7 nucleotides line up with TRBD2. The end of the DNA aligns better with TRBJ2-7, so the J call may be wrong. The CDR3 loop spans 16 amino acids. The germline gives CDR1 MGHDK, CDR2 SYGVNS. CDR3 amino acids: CASSPSGAQLFCEQYF. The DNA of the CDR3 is TGTGCCAGCAGTCCCAGCGGGGCGCAATTATTTTGCGAGCAGTACTTC.

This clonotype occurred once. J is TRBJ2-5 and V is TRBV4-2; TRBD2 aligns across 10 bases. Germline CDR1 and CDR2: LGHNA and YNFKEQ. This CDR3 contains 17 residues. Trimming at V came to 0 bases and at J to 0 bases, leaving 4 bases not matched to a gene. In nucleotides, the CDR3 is TGTGCCAGCAGCCAAGATGTAGCGGGGGGTTACCAAGAGACCCAGTACTTC. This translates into CASSQDVAGGYQETQYF.

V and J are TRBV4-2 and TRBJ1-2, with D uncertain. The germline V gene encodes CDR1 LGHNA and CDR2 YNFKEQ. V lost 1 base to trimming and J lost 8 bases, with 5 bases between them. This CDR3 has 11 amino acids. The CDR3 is CASSQAQGYTF. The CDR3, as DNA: TGTGCCAGCAGCCAAGCGCAGGGCTACACCTTC.

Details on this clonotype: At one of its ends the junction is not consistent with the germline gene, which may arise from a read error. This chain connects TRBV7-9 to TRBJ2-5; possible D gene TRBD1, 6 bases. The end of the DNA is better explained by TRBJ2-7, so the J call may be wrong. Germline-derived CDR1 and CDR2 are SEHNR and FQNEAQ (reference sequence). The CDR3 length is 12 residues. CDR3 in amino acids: CASSSAGDEQYF. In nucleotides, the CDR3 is TGCGCCAGCAGCTCTGCAGGGGACGAGCAGTACTTC.

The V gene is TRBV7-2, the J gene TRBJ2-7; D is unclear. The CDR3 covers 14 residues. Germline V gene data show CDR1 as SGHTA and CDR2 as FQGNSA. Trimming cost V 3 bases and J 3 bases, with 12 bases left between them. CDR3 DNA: TGTGCCAGCAGCTTCCTAGGAACCCGCTACGAGCAGTACTTC. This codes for CASSFLGTRYEQYF.

The CDR3 DNA sequence: TGCAGTGCTAGAGATATGCGGGATTCTCTCGGTGAGCAGTTCTTC. Protein: CSARDMRDSLGEQFF. The chain employs TRBV20-1 and TRBJ2-1, with D perhaps TRBD2 (6 bases). V was pared by 0 bases and J by 9 bases, with 18 bases between. Germline CDR1 DFQATT, CDR2 SNEGSKA (reference sequence). The CDR3 spans 15 residues.

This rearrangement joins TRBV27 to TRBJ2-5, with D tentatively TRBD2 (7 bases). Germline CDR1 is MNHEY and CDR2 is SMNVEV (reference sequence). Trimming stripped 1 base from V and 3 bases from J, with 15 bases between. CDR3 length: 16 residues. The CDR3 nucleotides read TGTGCCAGCAGTTTATATGGGGAGGGGGGTAAAGAGACCCAGTACTTC. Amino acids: CASSLYGEGGKETQYF.

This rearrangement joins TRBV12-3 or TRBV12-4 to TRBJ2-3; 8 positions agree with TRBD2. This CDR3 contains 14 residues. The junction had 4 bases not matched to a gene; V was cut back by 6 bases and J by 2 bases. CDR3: CASRGLVLTDTQYF. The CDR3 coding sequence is TGTGCCAGCAGGGGACTAGTGCTCACAGATACGCAGTATTTT.

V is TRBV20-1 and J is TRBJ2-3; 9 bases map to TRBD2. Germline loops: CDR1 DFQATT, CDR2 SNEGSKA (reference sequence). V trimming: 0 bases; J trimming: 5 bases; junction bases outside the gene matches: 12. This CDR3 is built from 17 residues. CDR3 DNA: TGCAGTGCTAGAGATCGGCGAGCGGGAGGCGGGGTAGATACGCAGTATTTT. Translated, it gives CSARDRRAGGGVDTQYF.

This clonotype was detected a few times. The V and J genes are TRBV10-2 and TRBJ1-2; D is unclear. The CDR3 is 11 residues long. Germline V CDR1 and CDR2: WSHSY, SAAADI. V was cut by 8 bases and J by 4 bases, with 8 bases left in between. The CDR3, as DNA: TGCGCCAGCGAGGGTCCCTATGGCTACACCTTC. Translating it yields CASEGPYGYTF.

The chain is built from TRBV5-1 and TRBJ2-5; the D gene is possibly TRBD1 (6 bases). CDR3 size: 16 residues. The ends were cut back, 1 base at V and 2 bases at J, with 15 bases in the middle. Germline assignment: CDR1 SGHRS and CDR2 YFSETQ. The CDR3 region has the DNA TGCGCCAGCAGCTTGACAGGGCCAAGTTCTCAAGAGACCCAGTACTTC. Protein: CASSLTGPSSQETQYF.

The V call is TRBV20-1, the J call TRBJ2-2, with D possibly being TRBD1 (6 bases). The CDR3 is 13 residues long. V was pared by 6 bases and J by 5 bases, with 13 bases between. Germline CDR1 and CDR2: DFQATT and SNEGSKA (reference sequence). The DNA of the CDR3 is TGCAGTGCATCCGGGACAATTACCGGGGAGCTGTTTTTT. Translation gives CSASGTITGELFF.

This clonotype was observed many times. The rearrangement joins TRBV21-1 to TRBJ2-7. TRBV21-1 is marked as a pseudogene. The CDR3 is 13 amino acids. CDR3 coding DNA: TGTGCCAGCAGCAAAGGACTTCTGCACGAGCAGTACTTC. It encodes CASSKGLLHEQYF.

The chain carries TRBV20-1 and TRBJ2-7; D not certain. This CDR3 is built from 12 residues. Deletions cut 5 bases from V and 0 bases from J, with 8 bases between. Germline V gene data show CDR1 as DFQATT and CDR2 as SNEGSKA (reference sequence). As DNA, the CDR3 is TGCAGTGCTCCCCGAAGCTCCTACGAGCAGTACTTC. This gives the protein CSAPRSSYEQYF.

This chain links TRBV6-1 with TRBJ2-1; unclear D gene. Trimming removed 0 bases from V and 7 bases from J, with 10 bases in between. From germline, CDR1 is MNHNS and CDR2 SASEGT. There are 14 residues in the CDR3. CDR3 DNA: TGTGCCAGCAGTGAAGCGCTCCTCGGGAATGAGCAGTTCTTC. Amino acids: CASSEALLGNEQFF.

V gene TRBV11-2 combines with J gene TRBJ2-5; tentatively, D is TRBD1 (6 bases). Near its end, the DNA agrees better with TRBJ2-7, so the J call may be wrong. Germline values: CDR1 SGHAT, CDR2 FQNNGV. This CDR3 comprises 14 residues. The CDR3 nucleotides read TGTGCCAGCCACCGGCCAGGGGATCAGCACGAGCAGTACTTC. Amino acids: CASHRPGDQHEQYF.